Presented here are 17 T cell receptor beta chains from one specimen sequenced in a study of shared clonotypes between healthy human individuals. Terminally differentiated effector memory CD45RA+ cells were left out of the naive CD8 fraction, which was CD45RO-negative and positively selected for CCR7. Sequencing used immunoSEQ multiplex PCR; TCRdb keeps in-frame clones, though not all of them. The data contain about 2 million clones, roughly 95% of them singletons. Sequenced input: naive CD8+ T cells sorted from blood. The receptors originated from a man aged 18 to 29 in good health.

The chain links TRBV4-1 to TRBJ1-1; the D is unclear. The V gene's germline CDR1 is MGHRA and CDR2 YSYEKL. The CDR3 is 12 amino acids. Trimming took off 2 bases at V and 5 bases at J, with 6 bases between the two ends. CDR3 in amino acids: CASSQFGTEAFF. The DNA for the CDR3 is TGCGCCAGCAGCCAATTCGGGACTGAAGCTTTCTTT.

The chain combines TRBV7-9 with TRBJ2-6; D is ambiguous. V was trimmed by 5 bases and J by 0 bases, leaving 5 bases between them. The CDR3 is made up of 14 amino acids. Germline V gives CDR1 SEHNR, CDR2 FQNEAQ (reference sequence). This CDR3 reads CASSHPSGANVLTF. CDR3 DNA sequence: TGTGCCAGCAGCCACCCCTCTGGGGCCAACGTCCTGACTTTC.

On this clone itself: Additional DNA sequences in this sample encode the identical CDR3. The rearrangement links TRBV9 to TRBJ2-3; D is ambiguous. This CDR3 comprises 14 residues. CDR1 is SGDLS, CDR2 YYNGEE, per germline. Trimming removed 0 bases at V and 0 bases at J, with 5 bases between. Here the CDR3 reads CASSVDTSTDTQYF. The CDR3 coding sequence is TGTGCCAGCAGCGTAGACACAAGCACAGATACGCAGTATTTT. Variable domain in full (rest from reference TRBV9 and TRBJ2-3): DSGVTQTPKHLITATGQRVTLRCSPRSGDLSVYWYQQSLDQGLQFLIQYYNGEERAKGNILERFSAQQFPDLHSELNLSSLELGDSALYFCASSVDTSTDTQYFGPGTRLTVL.

CDR3 sequence (DNA): TGCAGCGTTGAAGATTGGCAGGGCTCCTACGAGCAGTACTTC. It encodes CSVEDWQGSYEQYF. This rearrangement joins TRBV29-1 to TRBJ2-7, with a possible D match to TRBD1 (5 bases). The CDR3 extends over 14 amino acids. V shed 0 bases and J shed 0 bases, with 9 bases lying between them. CDR1 is SQVTM and CDR2 is ANQGSEA in the germline V gene.

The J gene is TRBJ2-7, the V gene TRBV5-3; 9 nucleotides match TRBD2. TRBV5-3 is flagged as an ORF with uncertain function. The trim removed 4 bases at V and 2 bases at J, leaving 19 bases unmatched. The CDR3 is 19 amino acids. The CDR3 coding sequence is TGTGCCAGAAGCCTCTGGGGAGTAGCGGGAGCCTCCCAGGCCTACGAGCAGTACTTC. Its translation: CARSLWGVAGASQAYEQYF.

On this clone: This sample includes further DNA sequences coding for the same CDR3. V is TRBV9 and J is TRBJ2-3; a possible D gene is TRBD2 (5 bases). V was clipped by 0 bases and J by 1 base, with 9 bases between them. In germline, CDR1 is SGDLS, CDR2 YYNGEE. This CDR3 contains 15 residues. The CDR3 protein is CASSVATGGTDTQYF. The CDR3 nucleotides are TGTGCCAGCAGCGTAGCTACCGGGGGCACAGATACGCAGTATTTT.

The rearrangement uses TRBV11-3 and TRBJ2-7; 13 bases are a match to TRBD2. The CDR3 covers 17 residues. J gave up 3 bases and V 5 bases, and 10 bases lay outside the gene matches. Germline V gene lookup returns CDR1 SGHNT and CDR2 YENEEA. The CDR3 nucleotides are TGTGCCAGCAGCCAAGGACTAGCGGGAGAGGGGATCTACGAGCAGTACTTC. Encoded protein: CASSQGLAGEGIYEQYF.

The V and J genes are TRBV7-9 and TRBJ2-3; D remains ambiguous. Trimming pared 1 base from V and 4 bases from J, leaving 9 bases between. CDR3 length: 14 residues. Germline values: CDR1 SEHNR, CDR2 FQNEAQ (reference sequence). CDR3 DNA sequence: TGTGCCAGCAGCTTAGGCCTAGACCCAGATACGCAGTATTTT. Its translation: CASSLGLDPDTQYF.

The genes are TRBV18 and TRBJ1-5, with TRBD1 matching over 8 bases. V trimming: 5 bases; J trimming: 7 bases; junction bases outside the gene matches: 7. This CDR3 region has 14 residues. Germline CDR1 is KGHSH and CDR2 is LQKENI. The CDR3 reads CASSTGQGGQPQHF. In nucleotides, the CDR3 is TGTGCCAGCTCAACTGGACAGGGCGGACAGCCCCAGCATTTT.

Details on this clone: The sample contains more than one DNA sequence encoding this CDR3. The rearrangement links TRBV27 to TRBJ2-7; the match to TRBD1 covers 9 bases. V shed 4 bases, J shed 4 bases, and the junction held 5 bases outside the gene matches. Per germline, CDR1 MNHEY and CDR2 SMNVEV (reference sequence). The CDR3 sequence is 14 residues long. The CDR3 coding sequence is TGTGCCAGCAGTTCTGGGACAGGGCGGTACGAGCAGTACTTC. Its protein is CASSSGTGRYEQYF.

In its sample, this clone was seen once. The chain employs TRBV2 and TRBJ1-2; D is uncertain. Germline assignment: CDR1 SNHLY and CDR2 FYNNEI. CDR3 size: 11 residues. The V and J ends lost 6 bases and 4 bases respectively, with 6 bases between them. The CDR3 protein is CASRVTYGYTF. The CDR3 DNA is TGTGCCAGCAGGGTGACCTATGGCTACACCTTC.

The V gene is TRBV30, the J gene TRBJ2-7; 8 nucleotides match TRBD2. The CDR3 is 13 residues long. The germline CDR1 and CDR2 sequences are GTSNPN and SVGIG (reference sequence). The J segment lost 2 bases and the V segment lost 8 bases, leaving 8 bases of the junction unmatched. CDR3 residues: CAGDNGGAYEQYF. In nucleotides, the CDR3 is TGTGCCGGTGATAACGGGGGGGCCTACGAGCAGTACTTC.

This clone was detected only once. CDR3 amino acids: CASSERGAGGFYEQYF. The DNA of the CDR3 is TGCGCCAGCAGCGAAAGAGGCGCGGGAGGGTTCTACGAGCAGTACTTC. This sequence joins TRBV4-1 and TRBJ2-7, with 9 bases identical to TRBD2. The germline CDR1 and CDR2 sequences are MGHRA and YSYEKL. With 5 bases clipped from V and 3 bases from J, the junction kept 11 bases outside the gene matches. CDR3 size: 16 residues.

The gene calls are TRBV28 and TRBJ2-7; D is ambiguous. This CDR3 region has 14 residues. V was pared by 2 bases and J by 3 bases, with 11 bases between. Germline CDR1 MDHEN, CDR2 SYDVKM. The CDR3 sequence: CASSLVGPGYEQYF. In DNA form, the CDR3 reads TGTGCCAGCAGTTTAGTCGGACCGGGCTACGAGCAGTACTTC. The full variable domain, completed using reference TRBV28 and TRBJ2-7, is DVKVTQSSRYLVKRTGEKVFLECVQDMDHENMFWYRQDPGLGLRLIYFSYDVKMKEKGDIPEGYSVSREKKERFSLILESASTNQTSMYLCASSLVGPGYEQYFGPGTRLTVT.

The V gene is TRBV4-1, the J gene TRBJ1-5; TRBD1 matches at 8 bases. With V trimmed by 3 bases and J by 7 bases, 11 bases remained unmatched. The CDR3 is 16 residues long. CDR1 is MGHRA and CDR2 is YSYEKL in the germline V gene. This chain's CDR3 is CASSHQQGGGNQPQHF. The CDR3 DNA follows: TGCGCCAGCAGCCACCAACAGGGGGGTGGGAACCAGCCCCAGCATTTT.

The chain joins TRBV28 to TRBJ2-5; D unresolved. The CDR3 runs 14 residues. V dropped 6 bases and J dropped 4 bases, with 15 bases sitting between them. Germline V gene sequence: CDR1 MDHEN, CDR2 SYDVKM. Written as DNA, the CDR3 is TGTGCCAGCAGGGCAGACGGCGGCGGAGAGACCCAGTACTTC. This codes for CASRADGGGETQYF.

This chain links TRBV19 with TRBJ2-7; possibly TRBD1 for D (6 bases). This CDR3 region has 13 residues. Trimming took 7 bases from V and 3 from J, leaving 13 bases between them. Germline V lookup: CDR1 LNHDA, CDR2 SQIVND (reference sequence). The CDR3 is CASNDRQDYEQYF. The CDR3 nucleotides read TGTGCCAGTAACGATCGACAGGACTACGAGCAGTACTTC.